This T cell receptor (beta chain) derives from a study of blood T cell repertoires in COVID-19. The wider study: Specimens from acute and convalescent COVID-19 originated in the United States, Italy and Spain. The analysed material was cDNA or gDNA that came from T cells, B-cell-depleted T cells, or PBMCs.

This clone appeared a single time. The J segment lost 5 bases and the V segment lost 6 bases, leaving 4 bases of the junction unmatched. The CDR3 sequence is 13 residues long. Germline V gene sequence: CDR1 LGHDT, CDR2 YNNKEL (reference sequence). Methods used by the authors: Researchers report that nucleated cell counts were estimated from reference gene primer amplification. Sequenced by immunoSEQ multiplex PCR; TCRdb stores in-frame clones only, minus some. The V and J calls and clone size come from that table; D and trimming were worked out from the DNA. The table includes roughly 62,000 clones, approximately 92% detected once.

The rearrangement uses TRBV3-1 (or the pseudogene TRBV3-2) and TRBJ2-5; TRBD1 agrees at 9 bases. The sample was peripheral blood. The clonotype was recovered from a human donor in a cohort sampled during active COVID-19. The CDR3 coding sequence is TGTGCCAGCAGGGGACAGGGTAGGGAGACCCAGTACTTC. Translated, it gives CASRGQGRETQYF.